Sequencing of this TCR beta chain was carried out in a study of blood T cell repertoires in COVID-19. Study overall: Acute-phase and convalescent COVID-19 samples originated in the United States, Italy and Spain.

After removal of 5 bases from V and 0 bases from J, the junction contained 4 bases not matched to a gene. CDR3 length: 16 residues. Germline V lookup: CDR1 LGHDT, CDR2 YNNKEL (reference sequence). Profiling relied on immunoSEQ multiplex PCR, and the TCRdb table lists in-frame clones only, not all of them. The profile shows about 350,000 clones, approximately 91% of them singletons. The sample consisted of PBMCs or T cells enriched from blood (not recorded which). The V and J genes are TRBV3-1 (or the pseudogene TRBV3-2) and TRBJ2-6; 7 nucleotides agree with TRBD1. The origin of this receptor is a woman in her 30s who had been exposed to COVID-19. In nucleotides, the CDR3 is TGTGCCAGCAGCAGGGACAGCTCCTCTGGGGCCAACGTCCTGACTTTC. Residues: CASSRDSSSGANVLTF.